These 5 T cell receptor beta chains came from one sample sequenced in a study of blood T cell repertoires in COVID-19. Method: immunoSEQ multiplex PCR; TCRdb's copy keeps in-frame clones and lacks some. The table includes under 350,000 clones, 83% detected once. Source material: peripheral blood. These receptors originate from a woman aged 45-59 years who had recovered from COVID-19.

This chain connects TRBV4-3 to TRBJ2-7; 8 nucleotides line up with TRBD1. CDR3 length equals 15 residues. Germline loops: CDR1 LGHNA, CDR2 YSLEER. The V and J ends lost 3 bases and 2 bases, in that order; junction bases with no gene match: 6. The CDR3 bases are TGCGCCAGCAGCCAGTCACAGGGGGGAGCCTACGAGCAGTACTTC. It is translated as CASSQSQGGAYEQYF.

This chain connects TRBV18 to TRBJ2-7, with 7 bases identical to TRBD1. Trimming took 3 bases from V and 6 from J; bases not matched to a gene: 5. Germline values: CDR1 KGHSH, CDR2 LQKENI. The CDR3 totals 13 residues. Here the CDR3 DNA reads TGTGCCAGCTCACCCGACAGGGAGTCCGAGCAGTACTTC. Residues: CASSPDRESEQYF.

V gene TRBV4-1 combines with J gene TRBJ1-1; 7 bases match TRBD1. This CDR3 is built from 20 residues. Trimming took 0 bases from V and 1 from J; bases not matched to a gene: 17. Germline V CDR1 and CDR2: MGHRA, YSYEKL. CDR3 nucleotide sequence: TGCGCCAGCAGCCAAGATAGGTGGAGGGGGCAATTTATTGGGAACACTGAAGCTTTCTTT. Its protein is CASSQDRWRGQFIGNTEAFF.

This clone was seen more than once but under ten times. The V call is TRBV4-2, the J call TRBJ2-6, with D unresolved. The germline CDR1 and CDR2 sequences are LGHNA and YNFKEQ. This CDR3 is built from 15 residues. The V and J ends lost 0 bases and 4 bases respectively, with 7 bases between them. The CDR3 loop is CASSQDRGGANVLTF. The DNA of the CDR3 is TGTGCCAGCAGCCAAGATCGAGGCGGGGCCAACGTCCTGACTTTC.

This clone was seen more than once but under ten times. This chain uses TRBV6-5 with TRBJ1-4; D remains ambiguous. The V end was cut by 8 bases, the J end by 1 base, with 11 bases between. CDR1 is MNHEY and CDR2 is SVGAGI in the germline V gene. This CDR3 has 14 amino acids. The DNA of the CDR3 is TGTGCCAGCGCCCACCCGGGAACTAATGAAAAACTGTTTTTT. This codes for CASAHPGTNEKLFF.